Listed below are T cell receptor beta chains from one sample, sequenced in a study of T cell changes during pregnancy in multiple sclerosis. The protocol was immunoSEQ multiplex PCR, while the TCRdb copy is restricted to in-frame clones and leaves out a portion. The sample has tens of thousands of clones, approximately 95% seen once. The material was peripheral blood, obtained in the first trimester of pregnancy. The receptor source for this set is a female donor with multiple sclerosis, enrolled in a pregnancy study. Each CDR3 is given with its conserved first and last residue. The D gene is left open where the match is weak. Expanded clones are given a class, and other clones once, few, many or no size at all.

v_gene	d_gene	abundance	j_gene	CDR3nt	CDR3aa
TRBV5-6	-	-	TRBJ2-7	TGTGCCAGCAGCTTGCGACATACCTACGAGCAGTACTTC	CASSLRHTYEQYF
TRBV27	TRBD2	-	TRBJ2-7	TGTGCCAGCTCCGCTAGCGGGAGTTCTTACGAGCAGTACTTC	CASSASGSSYEQYF
TRBV5-1	-	-	TRBJ1-1	TGCGCCAGCAGCGCGGAGACTTACACTGAAGCTTTCTTT	CASSAETYTEAFF
TRBV11-1	TRBD1	once	TRBJ2-2	TGTGCCAGCAGCTTAGCGGTTACGGACAGGCCCACCGGGGAGCTGTTTTTT	CASSLAVTDRPTGELFF
TRBV4-2	-	-	TRBJ2-7	TGTGCCAGCAGTCCGGGGGGCGACGAGCAGTACTTC	CASSPGGDEQYF
TRBV7-9	-	-	TRBJ2-7	TGTGCCAGCAGCACCTGGACAGAACCCTACTACGAGCAGTACTTC	CASSTWTEPYYEQYF
TRBV5-1	-	-	TRBJ1-4	-	CASSFGQGSNEKLFF
TRBV2	TRBD2	-	TRBJ2-1	TGTGCCAGCAGTGAAGATTCACTAAGCGCGGGAGGACTTTACAATGAGCAGTTCTTC	CASSEDSLSAGGLYNEQFF
TRBV7-2	-	-	TRBJ2-5	TGTGCCAGCAGCTTAGTGGCAGTCCAAGAGACCCAGTACTTC	CASSLVAVQETQYF
TRBV28	TRBD1	-	TRBJ1-2	TGTGCCAGCAGTTTATTCAACCGGGGACAGGCGGCCGGGGGCTACACCTTC	CASSLFNRGQAAGGYTF
TRBV5-4	TRBD2	-	TRBJ2-2	TGTGCCAGCAGCCCGGGGACTAGCGGGGTGATCACCGGGGAGCTGTTTTTT	CASSPGTSGVITGELFF
TRBV19	-	-	TRBJ2-7	TGTGCCAGTAGTATATCCCAGGGATTCTCCTACGAGCAGTACTTC	CASSISQGFSYEQYF
TRBV7-9	-	-	TRBJ2-5	TGTGCCAGCAGCCCCACGAGAGGGCCCCAAGAGACCCAGTACTTC	CASSPTRGPQETQYF
TRBV20-1	-	-	TRBJ1-1	TGCAGTGCTAGCGGGGGGACTGAAGCTTTCTTT	CSASGGTEAFF
TRBV7-2	TRBD1	-	TRBJ2-7	TGTGCCAGCAGCGGAACCGGGACAGCTACCTACGAGCAGTACTTC	CASSGTGTATYEQYF
TRBV5-6	TRBD1	-	TRBJ1-3	TGTGCCAGCAGCCCCAGGACAGGGGGTAACACCATATATTTT	CASSPRTGGNTIYF
TRBV7-9	-	-	TRBJ1-6	TGTGCCAGCTCCGCGGGGGGTTCACCCCTCCACTTT	CASSAGGSPLHF
TRBV19	-	-	TRBJ1-4	TGTGCCAGTAGTACCCTGACAGGCGCAACTAATGAAAAACTGTTTTTT	CASSTLTGATNEKLFF
TRBV9	-	-	TRBJ1-1	TGTGCCAGCAGCGTAGCTCCAGGGATCTTGGACGCTGAAGCTTTCTTT	CASSVAPGILDAEAFF
TRBV19	-	few	TRBJ1-1	TGTGCCAGTAGTCTGACAGGTCCGAACACTGAAGCTTTCTTT	CASSLTGPNTEAFF
TRBV6-1	-	once	TRBJ1-2	TGTGCCAGCAGTGAGCCCGGACAGCTCTATGGCTACACCTTC	CASSEPGQLYGYTF
TRBV19	-	-	TRBJ1-5	TGTGCCAGTAGTGAGGCGGGGTATAGCAATCAGCCCCAGCATTTT	CASSEAGYSNQPQHF
TRBV2	-	-	TRBJ1-2	TGTGCCAGCACCGGAGGTCCCAGGGGTGGCTATGGCTACACCTTC	CASTGGPRGGYGYTF
TRBV7-8	-	-	TRBJ2-2	TGTGCCAGCAGCTCCGGGCAAGGGGGTTTTGGGGAGCTGTTTTTT	CASSSGQGGFGELFF
TRBV4-2	-	once	TRBJ2-5	TGTGCCAGCAGCCAATTGGACGGCGGGGAGAAAGAGACCCAGTACTTC	CASSQLDGGEKETQYF
TRBV5-8	TRBD1	-	TRBJ1-2	TGTGCCAGCAACCCAGGGGGGAATAACTATGGCTACACCTTC	CASNPGGNNYGYTF
TRBV4-2	-	-	TRBJ1-1	TGTGCCAGCAGCCAAGGAGGCCGGGGTCCTGACGCTTTCTTT	CASSQGGRGPDAFF
TRBV27	TRBD2	once	TRBJ2-7	TGTGCCAGCCGGCGGGAGGCCCACTACGAGCAGTACTTC	CASRREAHYEQYF